This TCR beta chain stems from a study of shared clonotypes between healthy human individuals. Study-level findings and limits: In this cohort, only blood was sampled, and tissue repertoires likely differ. Estimated richness values were generally larger in naive subsets than in memory subsets.

The V gene's germline CDR1 is SGDLS and CDR2 YYNGEE. The CDR3 has 16 amino acids. Deletions cut 1 base from V and 7 bases from J, with 17 bases between. The authors divided CD4+ cells into CD45RA+ naive and CD45RA-negative memory subsets. Produced via immunoSEQ multiplex PCR; TCRdb's table is partial and in-frame only. This table holds about 2.4 million clones, just over 90% found once. In its sample, this clone was seen a few times. The antigen remains undetermined. This sequence was found in a man aged 18 to 35 in good health. The chain is built from TRBV9 and TRBJ1-4; D is unresolved. Material: naive CD4+ T cells sorted from blood. Stated subset: CD45RA+ positively selected. The CDR3: CASSVTEGGFGEKLFF. The CDR3 DNA follows: TGTGCCAGCAGCGTAACAGAGGGAGGTTTCGGTGAAAAACTGTTTTTT.